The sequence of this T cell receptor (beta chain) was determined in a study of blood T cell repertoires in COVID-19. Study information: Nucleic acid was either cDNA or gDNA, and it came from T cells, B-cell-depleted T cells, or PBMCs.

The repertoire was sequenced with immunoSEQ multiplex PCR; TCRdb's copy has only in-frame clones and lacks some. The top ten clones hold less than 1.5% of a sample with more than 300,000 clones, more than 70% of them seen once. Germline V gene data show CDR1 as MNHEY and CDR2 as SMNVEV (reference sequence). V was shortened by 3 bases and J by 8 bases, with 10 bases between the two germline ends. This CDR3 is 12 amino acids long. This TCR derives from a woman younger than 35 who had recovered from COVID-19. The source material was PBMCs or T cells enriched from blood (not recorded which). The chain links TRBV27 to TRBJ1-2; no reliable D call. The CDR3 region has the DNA TGTGCCAGCAGTTTCTATGGCGGCGGCTACACCTTC. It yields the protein CASSFYGGGYTF.